The rows below give T cell receptor beta chains drawn from one sample of a study of blood T cells in healthy people across ages. TCRdb itself ran the 5' RACE reads through MiXCR, one entry per CDR3 protein. The sample contains 1.5 million to 1.8 million distinct CDR3 sequences, under 55% of which appear only once. Sequences were obtained from blood. All receptors derive from a woman between 18 and 29 years old in good health. Each CDR3 is given with its conserved first and last residue. D genes are given only for firm matches. A clone size is listed for some rows: how often the clone was seen (once, few, many), or a class if it is expanded.

v_call	clone_size	j_call	d_call	cdr3_nt	cdr3_aa
TRBV9	.	TRBJ1-1	.	TGTGCCAGCAGCGTAGAGGCGGTCCTGAACACTGAAGCTTTCTTT	CASSVEAVLNTEAFF
TRBV11-2	once	TRBJ1-3	.	TGTGCCAGCAGCTTAGCTTTCAGGGGCATTGGAAACACCATATATTTT	CASSLAFRGIGNTIYF
TRBV27	.	TRBJ2-7	.	TGTGCCAGCAGTGCAACAGCGGCCGGCGAGCAGTACTTC	CASSATAAGEQYF
TRBV30	.	TRBJ1-2	.	TGTGCCTGGACGGTTGGGTATGGCTACACCTTC	CAWTVGYGYTF
TRBV7-2	many	TRBJ2-7	.	TGTGCCAGCAGCTTAGCTAGTCCCTACGAGCAGTACTTC	CASSLASPYEQYF
TRBV3-1	few	TRBJ1-2	.	TGTGCCAGCAGCCGAGCAGGCGGCTCTACGGCTTATGGCTACACCTTC	CASSRAGGSTAYGYTF
TRBV19	.	TRBJ2-2	TRBD1	TGTGCCAGTATTCAGGGGGCCGGGGAGCTGTTTTTT	CASIQGAGELFF
TRBV28	.	TRBJ1-1	.	TGTGCCAGCAGTTTTCCGGGGGGCGGCCTAGCTTTCTTT	CASSFPGGGLAFF
TRBV29-1	few	TRBJ2-1	TRBD2	TGCAGCGTTGAAGGACTAGCGAGGGAGCAGTTCTTC	CSVEGLAREQFF
TRBV27	.	TRBJ2-1	.	TGTGCCAGCAGTTACTCGGACGAGTACAATGAGCAGTTCTTC	CASSYSDEYNEQFF
TRBV12-3/TRBV12-4	.	TRBJ1-2	.	TGTGCCAGCACCCTGGGCAGTTCTACCTCCTATGGCTACACCTTC	CASTLGSSTSYGYTF
TRBV11-2	few	TRBJ1-2	.	TGTGCCAGCAGCTTAGATCCTCGGGGGGGGCGCGGCTACACCTTC	CASSLDPRGGRGYTF
TRBV6-2/TRBV6-3	.	TRBJ2-1	.	TGTGCCAGCAGTTACGAGCCCGGGCTGGGCTACAATGAGCAGTTCTTC	CASSYEPGLGYNEQFF
TRBV14	.	TRBJ2-7	.	TGTGCCAGCAGCCAAGACAGCGGGCTCTCCTACAATGAGCAGTACTTC	CASSQDSGLSYNEQYF
TRBV5-1	.	TRBJ2-1	TRBD2	TGCGCCAGCGGCTGGACTAGCGGGAGTTACAATGAGCAGTTCTTC	CASGWTSGSYNEQFF
TRBV5-1	many	TRBJ2-1	TRBD2	TGCGCCAGCAGCTCCCTGACTAGCGGGGACTACAATGAGCAGTTCTTC	CASSSLTSGDYNEQFF
TRBV5-1	.	TRBJ2-5	.	TGCGCCAGCAGCTTGGCCGGACAGCAGGGCGCCCAAGAGACCCAGTACTTC	CASSLAGQQGAQETQYF
TRBV4-3	few	TRBJ2-3	.	TGCGCCAGCAGCCAGGAACTAAGGGCAGATACGCAGTATTTT	CASSQELRADTQYF
TRBV20-1	few	TRBJ2-1	TRBD2	TGCAGTGCTAGAGATGCTAGCGGGATCACCTCCTACAATGAGCAGTTCTTC	CSARDASGITSYNEQFF
TRBV4-1	few	TRBJ2-3	TRBD2	TGCGCCAGCAGCCAGCCGGGACTAGCCGAAGTCACAGATACGCAGTATTTT	CASSQPGLAEVTDTQYF
TRBV6-1	.	TRBJ2-3	.	TGTGCCAGCAGTGAAGGGACAACTGTCGATACGCAGTATTTT	CASSEGTTVDTQYF
TRBV25-1	.	TRBJ2-3	.	TGTGCCAGCAGTGAAGTAAGGACAGATACGCAGTATTTT	CASSEVRTDTQYF
TRBV9	.	TRBJ1-2	.	TGTGCCAGCAGCGTGGATAGTGGAGACTATGGCTGCACCTTC	CASSVDSGDYGCTF
TRBV4-3	once	TRBJ2-3	TRBD2	TGCGCCAGCAGCCAAGTCCGGGGGGTGGGTCAAGATACGCAGTATTTT	CASSQVRGVGQDTQYF
TRBV12-3/TRBV12-4	many	TRBJ2-5	TRBD2	TGTGCCAGCAGTTCTCTAGCGGGGGTCGCCCAAGAGACCCAGTACTTC	CASSSLAGVAQETQYF
TRBV7-9	.	TRBJ2-4	.	TGTGCCAGCAGCAAAGTCATTTCCCGGGGGAAGGTCAAAAACATTCAGTACTTC	CASSKVISRGKVKNIQYF
TRBV7-2	few	TRBJ1-2	.	TGTGCCAGCAGAAGTCCGGGAATGGACTATGGCTACACCTTC	CASRSPGMDYGYTF
TRBV4-2	.	TRBJ2-5	.	TGTGCCAGCAGCCAACCCGAGCGCAATGAGCAGTACTTC	CASSQPERNEQYF
TRBV20-1	few	TRBJ1-6	.	TGCAGTGCTAGAGATCCGGGACCCCGGGCGAATTCACCCCTCCACTTT	CSARDPGPRANSPLHF
TRBV7-2	.	TRBJ2-5	.	TGTGCCAGCAGCTCGCGACTCTTGTACCAAGAGACCCAGTACTTC	CASSSRLLYQETQYF
TRBV10-3	few	TRBJ1-5	TRBD1	TGTGCCATCAGTGACCTGGGACAGTCAAATCAGCCCCAGCATTTT	CAISDLGQSNQPQHF